This T cell receptor beta chain was retrieved from a study of PD-1 blockade in mismatch repair-deficient tumors. Across the study: Enrolled about 2013-2016, patients had progressing, pretreated mismatch repair-deficient cancers of about twelve types. Study conclusions and caveats: After pembrolizumab, tumor-resident clones rose rapidly, then generally contracted before radiologic responses.

Comments on this clone: The antigen is not known.

All patients were mismatch repair deficient, assessed by either PCR or immunohistochemistry. A few pembrolizumab responders had their TCRs sequenced. The germline V and J ends were trimmed by 2 bases and 6 bases, with 10 bases remaining between them. Germline V gene lookup returns CDR1 SGHTA and CDR2 FQGTGA. The CDR3 contains 13 residues. The repertoire was sequenced with immunoSEQ multiplex PCR; TCRdb's copy has only in-frame clones and lacks some. The sample includes some 120,000 clones, over 65% seen only once; the top ten take 4% to 6%. The chain carries TRBV7-3 and TRBJ1-1; D is undetermined. The sequencing here drew on peripheral blood, taken just over 59 weeks after starting pembrolizumab. The sequence was collected from an adult with mismatch repair-deficient cancer. CDR3 amino acids: CASSLYGRAEAFF. The CDR3 nucleotides are TGTGCCAGCAGCTTATATGGGAGGGCTGAAGCTTTCTTT.